The clone carrying this TCR beta chain was found once. Its specificity is unknown. This sample is drawn from a study of graft-versus-host responses after intestinal transplantation. The overall study: Uniformly, recipients were administered anti-thymocyte globulin induction with subsequent tacrolimus and steroids for about 3 years.

Study findings and constraints: GvH clones were found in recipient marrow; some appeared first in ileum or blood.

Trimming took 6 bases from V and 6 from J; bases not matched to a gene: 3. The CDR3 length is 13 residues. Germline assignment: CDR1 MNHEY and CDR2 SMNVEV (reference sequence). Profiled with immunoSEQ multiplex PCR; TCRdb holds only in-frame clones, not every one. This sample carries just over 85,000 clones, 85% to 95% of them seen once, and the ten largest clones take approximately 0.4%. The chain has TRBV27 and TRBJ2-1; 9 nucleotides match TRBD1. Sequences were derived from unstimulated CD8+ T cells sorted from spleen or lymph node cells, sampled before transplant. The source of this sequence is a human donor who was the organ donor for an intestinal transplant. Here the CDR3 DNA reads TGTGCCAGCAGGGGGACAGGGTCCAATGAGCAGTTCTTC. It yields the protein CASRGTGSNEQFF.